This TCR beta chain was observed in a study of vaccination and CD4 T cells after COVID-19. Study-level background: Overlapping spike peptides from SARS-CoV-2, HCoV-NL63, HCoV-OC43 and HCoV-229E served to stimulate the cells.

The CDR3 consists of 15 residues. Trimming removed 1 base at V and 5 bases at J, with 9 bases between. Germline CDR1 reads MNHEY; CDR2 reads SMNVEV (reference sequence). For this clonotype: The antigen is undetermined.

Treatment given: roughly 10-day PBMC culture with coronavirus spike peptide pools or control peptides (ViraFEST assay). Antigen-specific T cell expansion with peptide pools preceded TCR sequencing in the ViraFEST approach. The Oncomine TCR Beta short-read assay was what sequenced the DNA obtained from cultured CD4+ T cells. Genomic DNA was isolated from cultured CD4+ T cells. Using its own MiXCR run on the PCR reads, TCRdb lists one record per CDR3 protein. This table holds about 14,000 distinct CDR3 sequences, nearly 35% found once. The sample comprised cultured CD4+ T cells from blood. The chain has TRBV27 and TRBJ1-6; D is ambiguous. The clonotype originates from a human donor with COVID-19. CDR3 sequence reads: CASSLFDGNNSPLHF. The CDR3 DNA reads as TGTGCCAGCAGTTTATTTGACGGTAATAATTCACCCCTCCACTTT.